One TCR beta chain is described in this entry. Its target is not known. Both 60 Vbeta primers and 13 Jbeta primers went into the PCR. Some clones are missing from TCRdb's copy, which holds only in-frame ones; the method was immunoSEQ multiplex PCR. The sample records 130,000 to 150,000 clones, around 85% being singletons. The data are from a study of cytomegalovirus exposure and HLA in healthy donors. Donors showed nominal health when sampled, although they likely had unrecorded immune exposures. Study-wide points: Most CMV-associated TCR beta chains were later found to appear HLA-restricted. Productive status was seen about 90% or about 30% of the time for most TCR beta V segments in an earlier analysis. Researchers had no immune exposure information except CMV serostatus available.

Germline V lookup: CDR1 SQVTM, CDR2 ANQGSEA. V was cut by 3 bases and J by 4 bases, with 9 bases left in between. The CDR3 extends over 12 amino acids. The rearrangement links TRBV29-1 to TRBJ1-2; unclear D gene. Input material: PBMCs. This sequence originates from a man aged 35-49 years in good health and CMV-seropositive. CDR3: CSVDRVIYGYTF. CDR3 DNA: TGCAGCGTTGATCGCGTTATCTATGGCTACACCTTC.